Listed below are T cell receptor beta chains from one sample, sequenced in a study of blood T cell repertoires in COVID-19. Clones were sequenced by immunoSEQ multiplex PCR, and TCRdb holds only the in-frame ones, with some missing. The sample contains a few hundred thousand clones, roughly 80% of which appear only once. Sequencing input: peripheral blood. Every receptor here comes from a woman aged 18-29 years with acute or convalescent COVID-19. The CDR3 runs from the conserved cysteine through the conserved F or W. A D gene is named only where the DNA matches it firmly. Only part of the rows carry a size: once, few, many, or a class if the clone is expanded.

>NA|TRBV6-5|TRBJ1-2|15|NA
TGTGCCAGCAGTTCCACAGGTTGGAACGATTTTGGCTACACCTTC
CASSSTGWNDFGYTF
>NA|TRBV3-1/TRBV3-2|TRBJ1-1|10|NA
TGTGCCACCGAAAGGAGGAGGGCTTTCTTT
CATERRRAFF
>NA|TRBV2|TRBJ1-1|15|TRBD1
TGTGCCAGCAGGGGGGCGGACAGGGGGCACACTGAAGCTTTCTTT
CASRGADRGHTEAFF
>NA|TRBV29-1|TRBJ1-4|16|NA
TGCAGCGTTAGTGAAATTTCCGGTATTTTTGGTGAAAAACTGTTTTTT
CSVSEISGIFGEKLFF
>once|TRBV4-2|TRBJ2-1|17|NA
TGTGCCAGCAGCCAATCTGTTGTCTCTGGCGGGGTGTGGGTGGTGATCTTC
CASSQSVVSGGVWVVIF
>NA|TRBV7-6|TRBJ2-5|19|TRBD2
TGTGCCAGCAGCTCTCCCTCGACTAGCGGGGAAGTCTGGGTAGAGACCCAGTACTTC
CASSSPSTSGEVWVETQYF
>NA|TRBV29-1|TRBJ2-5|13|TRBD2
TGCAGCGTTGGGGTAGCGGGGGTGGGGACCCAGTACTTC
CSVGVAGVGTQYF
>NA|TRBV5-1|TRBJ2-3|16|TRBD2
TGCGCCAGCAGCCCGAGAGCGGGGTCCGGGACAGATACGCAGTATTTT
CASSPRAGSGTDTQYF
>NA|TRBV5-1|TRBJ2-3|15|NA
TGCGCCAGCAGCGGAAGGACCAGCGGTCCAGATACGCAGTATTTT
CASSGRTSGPDTQYF
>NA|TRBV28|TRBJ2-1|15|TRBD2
TGTGCCAGCAGTACTCGACTAGCCGCCTACAATGAGCAGTTCTTC
CASSTRLAAYNEQFF
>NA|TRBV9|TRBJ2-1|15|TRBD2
TGTGCCAGCAGCCTAACTAGCGGGCCTCACAATGAGCAGTTCTTC
CASSLTSGPHNEQFF
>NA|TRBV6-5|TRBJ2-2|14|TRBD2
TGTGCCAGCAGTTACACGGGAGGCACCGGGGAGCTGTTTTTT
CASSYTGGTGELFF
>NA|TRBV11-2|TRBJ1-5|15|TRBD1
TGTGCCAGCAGCTTAAACAGGGGAAGCAATCAGCCCCAGCATTTT
CASSLNRGSNQPQHF
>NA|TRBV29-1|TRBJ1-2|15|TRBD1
TGCAGCGTTGGGGGACAGGGGACAAGCGGCTATGGCTACACCTTC
CSVGGQGTSGYGYTF
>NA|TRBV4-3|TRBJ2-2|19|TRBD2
TGCGCCAGCAGCCAACTAGCGGGGGGGGCTCAAACCGACACCGGGGAGCTGTTTTTT
CASSQLAGGAQTDTGELFF
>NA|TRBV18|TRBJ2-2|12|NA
TGTGCCAGCCGTGAGGTATCCGGGGAGCTGTTTTTT
CASREVSGELFF
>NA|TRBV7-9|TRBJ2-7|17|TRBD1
TGTGCCAGCAGCTTAGCGCTTGGGGGGACAGGGGACTACGAGCAGTACTTC
CASSLALGGTGDYEQYF
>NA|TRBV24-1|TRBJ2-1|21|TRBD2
TGTGCCACCAGTGGGACCACAGGTACAGGGACTAGCGGACCCTCCTACAATGAGCAGTTCTTC
CATSGTTGTGTSGPSYNEQFF
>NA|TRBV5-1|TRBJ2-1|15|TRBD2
TGCGCCAGCAGCACAGGACTAGCGGGGAACAATGAGCAGTTCTTC
CASSTGLAGNNEQFF
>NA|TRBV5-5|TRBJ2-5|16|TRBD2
TGTGCCAGCAGCTCCCTGGGCGGGAGAGGGTCGGAGACCCAGTACTTC
CASSSLGGRGSETQYF
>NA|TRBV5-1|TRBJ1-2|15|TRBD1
TGCGCCAGCAGCTTAGAAAACAGGGGCCCCGTTGGCTACACCTTC
CASSLENRGPVGYTF
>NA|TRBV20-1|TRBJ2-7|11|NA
TGCAGCCAGGGGGCGGGAGTCGAGCAGTACTTC
CSQGAGVEQYF
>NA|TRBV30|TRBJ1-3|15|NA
TGTGCCTGGACTGGGGAGGAGTTCTCTGGAAACACCATATATTTT
CAWTGEEFSGNTIYF
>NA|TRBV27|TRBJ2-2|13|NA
TGTGCCAGCAGCGGGGGGCGTATCGGGGAGCTGTTTTTT
CASSGGRIGELFF
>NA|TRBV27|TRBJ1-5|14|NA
TGTGCCAGCAGTTTACGGACTGCGCATCAGCCCCAGCATTTT
CASSLRTAHQPQHF
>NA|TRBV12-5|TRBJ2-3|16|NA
TGTGCTAGTGGGGCGGGAAGGGACTCTAGCACAGATACGCAGTATTTT
CASGAGRDSSTDTQYF
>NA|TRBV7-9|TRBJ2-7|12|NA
TGTGCCAGCACCTCTCCCGGGGACGAGCAGTACTTC
CASTSPGDEQYF
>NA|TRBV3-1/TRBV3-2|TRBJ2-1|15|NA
TGTGCCAGCAGCCAAGGGGTTGCTAGGAACAATGAGCAGTTCTTC
CASSQGVARNNEQFF
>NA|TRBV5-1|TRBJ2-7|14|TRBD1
TGCGCCAGCAGCGGCCGGGACAGGGTTTACGAGCAGTACTTC
CASSGRDRVYEQYF
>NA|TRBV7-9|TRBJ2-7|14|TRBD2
TGTGCCAGCAGCTTAATAGCGGGTTCCTACGAGCAGTACTTC
CASSLIAGSYEQYF
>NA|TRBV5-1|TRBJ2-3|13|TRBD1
TGCGCCAGCACAAGACAGGGGACAGATACGCAGTATTTT
CASTRQGTDTQYF
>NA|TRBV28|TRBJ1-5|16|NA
TGTGCCAGCAGTGCCTCCGGGACTCTATATGGTCAGCCCCAGCATTTT
CASSASGTLYGQPQHF
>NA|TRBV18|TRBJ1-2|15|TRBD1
TGTGCCAGCTCACCACGGGACAGGGGATTGGGCGGCTACACCTTC
CASSPRDRGLGGYTF
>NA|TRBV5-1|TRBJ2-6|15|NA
TGCGCCAGCAGCCTGGACTACTCTGGGGCCAACGTCCTGACTTTC
CASSLDYSGANVLTF
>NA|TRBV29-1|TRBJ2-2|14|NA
TGCAGCGTTGAGAGAGGGATTAACACCGGGGAGCTGTTTTTT
CSVERGINTGELFF
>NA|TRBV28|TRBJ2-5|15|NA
TGTGCCAGCAGTTTTAGTAGCGGAAGTCTGGAGACCCAGTACTTC
CASSFSSGSLETQYF
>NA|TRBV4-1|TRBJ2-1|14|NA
TGCGCCAGCAGCCAAGTCTCAGGGAAGGATGAGCAGTTCTTC
CASSQVSGKDEQFF
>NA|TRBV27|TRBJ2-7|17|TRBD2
TGTGCCAGCAGCCCAGGCGGGCTAGCGGGACTATCCTACGAGCAGTACTTC
CASSPGGLAGLSYEQYF
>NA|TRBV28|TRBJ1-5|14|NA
TGTGCCAGCAGTCCCACAGGGTTATGGCAGCCCCAGCATTTT
CASSPTGLWQPQHF
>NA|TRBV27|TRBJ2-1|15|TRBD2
TGTGCCAGCAGTGTGGCGGGAGAGTCCTACAATGAGCAGTTCTTC
CASSVAGESYNEQFF
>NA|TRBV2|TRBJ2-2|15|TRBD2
TGTGCCAGCAGTGTCGTAGCGGGTGGGGACGGGGAGCTGTTTTTT
CASSVVAGGDGELFF
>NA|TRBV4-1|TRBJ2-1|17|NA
TGCGCCAGCAGCCAAGATCCGGTCGGGAAGGGAGACAATGAGCAGTTCTTC
CASSQDPVGKGDNEQFF
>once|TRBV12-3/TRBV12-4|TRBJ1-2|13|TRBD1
TGTGCCAGCAGGTTGGGACAGGGTGGTGGCTACACCTTC
CASRLGQGGGYTF
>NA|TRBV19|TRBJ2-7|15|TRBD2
TGTGCCAGTAGTCCTAGCACTAGCGGGTCCTACGAGCAGTACTTC
CASSPSTSGSYEQYF
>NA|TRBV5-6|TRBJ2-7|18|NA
TGTGCCAGCAGCTTGGGGGGACTTTTGCGGGATTCCTCCTACGAGCAGTACTTC
CASSLGGLLRDSSYEQYF
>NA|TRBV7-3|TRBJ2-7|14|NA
TGTGCCAGCAGCTTAGGTAGAGGGCCCTACGAGCAGTACTTC
CASSLGRGPYEQYF